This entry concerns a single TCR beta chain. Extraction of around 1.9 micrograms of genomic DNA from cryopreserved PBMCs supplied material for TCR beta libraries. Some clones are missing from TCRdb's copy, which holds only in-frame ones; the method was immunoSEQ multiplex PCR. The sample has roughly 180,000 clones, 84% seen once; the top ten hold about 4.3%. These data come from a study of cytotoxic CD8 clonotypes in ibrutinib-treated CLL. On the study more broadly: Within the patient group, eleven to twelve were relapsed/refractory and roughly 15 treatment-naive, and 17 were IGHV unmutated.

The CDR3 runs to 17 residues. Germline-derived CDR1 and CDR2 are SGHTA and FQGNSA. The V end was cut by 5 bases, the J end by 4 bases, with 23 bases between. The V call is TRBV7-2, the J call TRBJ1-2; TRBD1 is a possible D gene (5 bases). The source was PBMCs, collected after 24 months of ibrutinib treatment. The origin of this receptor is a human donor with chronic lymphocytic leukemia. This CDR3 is CASSKSWQGSISYGYTF. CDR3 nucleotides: TGTGCCAGCAGCAAATCTTGGCAGGGTTCAATATCCTATGGCTACACCTTC.